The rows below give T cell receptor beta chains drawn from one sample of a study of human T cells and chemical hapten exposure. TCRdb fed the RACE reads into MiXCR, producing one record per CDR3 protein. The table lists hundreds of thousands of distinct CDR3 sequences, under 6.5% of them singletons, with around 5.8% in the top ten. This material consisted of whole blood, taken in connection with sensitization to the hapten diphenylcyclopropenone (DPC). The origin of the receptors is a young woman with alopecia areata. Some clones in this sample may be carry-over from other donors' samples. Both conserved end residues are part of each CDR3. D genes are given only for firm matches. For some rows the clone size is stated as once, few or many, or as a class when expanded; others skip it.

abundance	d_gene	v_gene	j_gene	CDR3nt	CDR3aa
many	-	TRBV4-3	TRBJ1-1	TGCGCCAGCAGCCAAGATTGGAAGACAGCCGAGAACACTGAAGCTTTCTTT	CASSQDWKTAENTEAFF
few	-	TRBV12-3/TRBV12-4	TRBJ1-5	TGTGCCAGCAGCCGAACAGAAGGCAATCAGCCCCAGCATTTT	CASSRTEGNQPQHF
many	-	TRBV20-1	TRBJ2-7	TGCAGTGCTAACCGGGAAACCTACGAGCAGTACTTC	CSANRETYEQYF
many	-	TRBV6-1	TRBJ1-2	TGTGCCAGCAGTGAAGAGACGGCTTCTGCTAACTATGGCTACACCTTC	CASSEETASANYGYTF
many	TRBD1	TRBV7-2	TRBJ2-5	TGTGCCAGCAGCCCGGACAGGGGTCAAGAGACCCAGTACTTC	CASSPDRGQETQYF
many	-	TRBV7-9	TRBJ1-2	TGTGCCAGCAGCCTGGGCCGGACACAGAACTATGGCTACACCTTC	CASSLGRTQNYGYTF
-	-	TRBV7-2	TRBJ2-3	TGTGCCAGCAGCTTAATTTTGGGGCAGGACAAGTTGGGTACGCAGTATTTT	CASSLILGQDKLGTQYF
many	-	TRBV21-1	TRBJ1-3	TGTGCCAGCAGCAAAGACGGGGTACCAAGCTCTGGAAACACCATATATTTT	CASSKDGVPSSGNTIYF
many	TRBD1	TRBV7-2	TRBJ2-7	TGTGCCAGCAGCTTGACAGGGATCTCCTACGAGCAGTACTTC	CASSLTGISYEQYF
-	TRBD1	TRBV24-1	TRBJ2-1	TGTGCCACCGCTCCTAGAATAGGGGGCCCTTTGGGGAATGAGCAGTTCTTC	CATAPRIGGPLGNEQFF
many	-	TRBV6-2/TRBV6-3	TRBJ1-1	TGTGCCAGCAGGTCCCTCCCAGCCAGGGGGAACACTGAAGCTTTCTTT	CASRSLPARGNTEAFF
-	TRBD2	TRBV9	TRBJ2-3	TGTGCCAGCAGCCTAGCGGGGGGACTGACCTCTAGCACAGATACGCAGTATTTT	CASSLAGGLTSSTDTQYF
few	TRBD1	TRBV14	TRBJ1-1	TGTGCCAGCAGCCTTGACAGGGGCCCGAAAACTGAAGCTTTCTTT	CASSLDRGPKTEAFF
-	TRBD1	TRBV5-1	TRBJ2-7	TGCGCCAGCAGCTTGGATTGGCCAGGGACAGTTTCCTACGAGCAGTACTTC	CASSLDWPGTVSYEQYF
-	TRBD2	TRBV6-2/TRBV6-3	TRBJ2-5	TGTGCCAGCAGTAACCGGGCCGGGAGGTTGGAGACCCAGTACTTC	CASSNRAGRLETQYF
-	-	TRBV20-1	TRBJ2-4	TGCAGTGCTTTCCAGGGACTTTCCAAAAACATTCAGTACTTC	CSAFQGLSKNIQYF
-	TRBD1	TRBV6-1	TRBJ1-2	TGTGCCAGCAGGGGACAGGGGATGAACTATGGCTACACCTTC	CASRGQGMNYGYTF
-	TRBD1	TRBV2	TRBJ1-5	TGTGCCAGCAGTGGGACAGGCAGCTTTAACAATCAGCCCCAGCATTTT	CASSGTGSFNNQPQHF
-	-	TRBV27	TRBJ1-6	TGTGCCAGCAGTCCCCGGGGGGTTGTTGATTCACCCCTCCACTTT	CASSPRGVVDSPLHF
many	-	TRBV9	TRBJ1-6	TGTGCCAGCAGCGGTGAGGGGCCCCTCCACTTT	CASSGEGPLHF
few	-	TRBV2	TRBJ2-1	TGTGCCAGCAGTGAGGGTACCCCTTACAATGAGCAGTTCTTC	CASSEGTPYNEQFF
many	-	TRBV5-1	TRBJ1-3	TGCGCCAGCAGCCGGGACGGATTCTCTGGAAACACCATATATTTT	CASSRDGFSGNTIYF
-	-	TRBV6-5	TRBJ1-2	TGTGCCAGCAGTAGGACCTCCTACTATGGCTACACCTTC	CASSRTSYYGYTF
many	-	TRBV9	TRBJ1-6	TGTGCCAGCAGTTCCACGGGGGCTTCCTATAATTCACCCCTCCACTTT	CASSSTGASYNSPLHF
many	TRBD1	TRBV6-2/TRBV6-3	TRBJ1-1	TGTGCCAGCAGTTGGGACAGCCGTTACACTGAAGCTTTCTTT	CASSWDSRYTEAFF
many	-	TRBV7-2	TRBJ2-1	TGTGCCAGCAGCCTAAGCTCCTACAATGAGCAGTTCTTC	CASSLSSYNEQFF
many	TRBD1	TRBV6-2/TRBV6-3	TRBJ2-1	TGTGCCAGCAGCCGGGACAGGGAGGTGGATGAGCAGTTCTTC	CASSRDREVDEQFF
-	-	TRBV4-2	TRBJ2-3	TGTGCCAGCAGCCAAGCCCGTCCCCCTAGCACAGATACGCAGTATTTT	CASSQARPPSTDTQYF
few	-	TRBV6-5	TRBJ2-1	TGTGCCAGCAGTTACCAATTAAGATCCTACAATGAGCAGTTCTTC	CASSYQLRSYNEQFF
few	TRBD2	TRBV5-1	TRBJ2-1	TGCGCCAGCAGCTTGGCGGGCGGGGGGGCCTACAATGAGCAGTTCTTC	CASSLAGGGAYNEQFF
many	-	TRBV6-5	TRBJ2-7	TGTGCCAGCAGGCCTGGGGAGGGGGCGGAGGACGAGCAGTACTTC	CASRPGEGAEDEQYF
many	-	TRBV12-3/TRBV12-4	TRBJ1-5	TGTGCCAGCAGTTTTGTTCGACAGCCCCAGCATTTT	CASSFVRQPQHF
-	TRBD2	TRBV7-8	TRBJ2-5	TGTGCCAGCAGCCCCGGACTAGCGGTGATCCAAGAGACCCAGTACTTC	CASSPGLAVIQETQYF
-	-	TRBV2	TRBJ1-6	TGTGCCAGCAGTGCCAGGGGTTCCTATAATTCACCCCTCCACTTT	CASSARGSYNSPLHF
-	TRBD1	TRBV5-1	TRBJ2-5	TGCGCCAGCTTCCGGGACAGCGAAACGGGGACCCAGTACTTC	CASFRDSETGTQYF
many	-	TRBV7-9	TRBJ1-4	TGTGCCAGCAGCTTGGGGACACAGGAAAAACTGTTTTTT	CASSLGTQEKLFF
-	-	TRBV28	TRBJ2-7	TGTGCCAGCAGTTTGACATCACCGTCCGAGCAGTACTTC	CASSLTSPSEQYF
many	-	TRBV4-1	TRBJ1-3	TGCGCCAGCAGCCAAGATCGGGGCGCGCGCTCTGGAAACACCATATATTTT	CASSQDRGARSGNTIYF
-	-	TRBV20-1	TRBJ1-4	TGCAGTGCTAGGAAGCAGGGTAATTATGAAAAACTGTTTTTT	CSARKQGNYEKLFF
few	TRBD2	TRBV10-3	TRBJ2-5	TGTGCCATCAGTGATCGAGGGGAGGGTATCGCCCAAGAGACCCAGTACTTC	CAISDRGEGIAQETQYF
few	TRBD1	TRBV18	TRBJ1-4	TGTGCCAGCTCACCATCGACAGGGGTAAATGAAAAACTGTTTTTT	CASSPSTGVNEKLFF
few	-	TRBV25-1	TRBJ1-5	TGTGCCAGCAGTGAATTTAACCTCAATCAGCCCCAGCATTTT	CASSEFNLNQPQHF
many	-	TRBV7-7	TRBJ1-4	TGTGCTAGCAGTCAGGGACCGAACCTAAATGAAAAACTGTTTTTT	CASSQGPNLNEKLFF
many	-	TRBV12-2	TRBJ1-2	TGTGCAAGTCGCTTAGAGGACACTCCCTATGGCTACACCTTC	CASRLEDTPYGYTF
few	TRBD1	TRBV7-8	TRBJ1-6	TGTGCCAGCAGCTCCACCGGGACAGACAATTCACCCCTCCACTTT	CASSSTGTDNSPLHF
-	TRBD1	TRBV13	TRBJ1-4	TGTGCCAGCACCGGGACAGCAGGTGAAAAACTGTTTTTT	CASTGTAGEKLFF
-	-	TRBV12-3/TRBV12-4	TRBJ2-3	TGTGCCAGCAGTAGCAGAATCGGGGGATCAGATACGCAGTATTTT	CASSSRIGGSDTQYF
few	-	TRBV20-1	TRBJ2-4	TGCAGTGCTAGAGAGGGAACGGTAAACATTCAGTACTTC	CSAREGTVNIQYF
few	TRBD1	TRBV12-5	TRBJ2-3	TGTGCTAGTGGTTCGATCACAGGGGGAGACGCAGATACGCAGTATTTT	CASGSITGGDADTQYF
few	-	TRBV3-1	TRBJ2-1	TGTGCCAGCAGCCAAGTGGAGGACAATGAGCAGTTCTTC	CASSQVEDNEQFF
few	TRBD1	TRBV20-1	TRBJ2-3	TGCAGTGCTCTCGTCGGGACAGGGGGCTCAGATACGCAGTATTTT	CSALVGTGGSDTQYF
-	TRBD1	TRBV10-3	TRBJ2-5	TGTGCCATCAGTGGCCGGACAGGGGAGTACCAAGAGACCCAGTACTTC	CAISGRTGEYQETQYF